This TCR beta chain appears in the sequencing data of a study of blood T cell repertoires in COVID-19. Enrollment of patients from Seattle took place during active infection, with longitudinal follow-up. This CDR3 spans 15 amino acids. CDR1 and CDR2 (germline): SGHRS, YFSETQ. Unmatched junction bases numbered 11, after V lost 7 bases and J lost 5 bases. Per the authors' pipeline: How many nucleated cells were present was estimated from reference gene primer amplification. Some clones are missing from TCRdb's copy, which holds only in-frame ones; the method was immunoSEQ multiplex PCR. V and J calls and clone size are given by that table; D and trimming were obtained from the DNA. The sample has 200,000 to 250,000 clones; roughly 79% are singletons.

The sequence was collected from a woman of 80 years or more with COVID-19, enrolled during active disease. The sample comprised peripheral blood. The chain combines TRBV5-1 with TRBJ1-1; 10 bases are a match to TRBD1. The CDR3 is CASGRDRGSRTEAFF. CDR3 nucleotides: TGCGCCAGCGGCCGGGACAGGGGAAGTAGGACTGAAGCTTTCTTT.